These T cell receptor beta chains were read from a single sample in a study of blood T cell repertoires in COVID-19. Sequenced by immunoSEQ multiplex PCR; TCRdb stores in-frame clones only, minus some. The sample includes 230,000 or so clones, 86% of them seen just once. Sequenced material: PBMCs or T cells enriched from blood (not recorded which). The receptors stem from a woman between 35 and 50 years old with acute COVID-19. The CDR3 runs from the conserved cysteine through the conserved F or W. D genes are given only for firm matches. Where a row states a size, it is once, few, many or the class of an expanded clone; other rows omit it.

>TRBV9|TRBD1|.|TRBJ2-2
TGTGCCAGCAGCCTACAGGGGCGGGCCGGGGAGCTGTTTTTT
CASSLQGRAGELFF
>TRBV14|.|.|TRBJ1-1
TGTGCCAGCAGCCAAGTCCAGGGCATGAACACTGAAGCTTTCTTT
CASSQVQGMNTEAFF
>TRBV9|.|.|TRBJ1-2
TGTGCCAGCAGCGGCAGCGGGAGGGGCGGCTATGGCTACACCTTC
CASSGSGRGGYGYTF
>TRBV6-2/TRBV6-3|.|.|TRBJ1-2
TGTGCCAGCAGCTCCTTGCGGACATCCAATGTCGTAGGCTACACCTTC
CASSSLRTSNVVGYTF
>TRBV10-3|TRBD1|once|TRBJ2-3
TGTGCCATCAGTGAAGGGGACAGGGGGATAGATACGCAGTATTTT
CAISEGDRGIDTQYF
>TRBV30|TRBD1|.|TRBJ1-2
TGTGCCTGGAGTGTACCCTCTTTCGCGACAGGGGGAAGGGGCTACACCTTC
CAWSVPSFATGGRGYTF
>TRBV7-9|.|.|TRBJ1-1
TGTGCCAGCAGCTTAGGACAGAGAATCATGAACACTGAAGCTTTCTTT
CASSLGQRIMNTEAFF
>TRBV3-1/TRBV3-2|.|.|TRBJ2-2
TGTGCCAGCAGCCTCGGGATTACAACCGGGGAGCTGTTTTTT
CASSLGITTGELFF
>TRBV6-2/TRBV6-3|TRBD1|.|TRBJ1-2
TGTGCCAGCAGTTCCCTACTAAAACGACAGGGTGGCTATGGCTACACCTTC
CASSSLLKRQGGYGYTF
>TRBV19|.|.|TRBJ1-6
TGTGCCAGTAGTCGAGGCGGCGGGGGAGATAATTCACCCCTCCACTTT
CASSRGGGGDNSPLHF
>TRBV30|.|.|TRBJ1-1
TGTGCCTGGACGCAGGAATCTGAAGCTTTCTTT
CAWTQESEAFF
>TRBV5-1|.|few|TRBJ1-2
TGCGCCAGCAGCTCAAGTACAGCAGTTAACTATGGCTACACCTTC
CASSSSTAVNYGYTF
>TRBV2|.|.|TRBJ1-1
TGTGCCAGCAGTGACCCGACAGGTGGACTGAACACTGAAGCTTTCTTT
CASSDPTGGLNTEAFF
>TRBV28|.|.|TRBJ2-2
TGTGCCAGCAAGTGGGGGGGCGATCACACCGGGGAGCTGTTTTTT
CASKWGGDHTGELFF
>TRBV27|TRBD2|once|TRBJ2-3
TGTGCCAGCACCTTAGCGGGGGGAAGAACAGATACGCAGTATTTT
CASTLAGGRTDTQYF
>TRBV7-2|TRBD2|.|TRBJ2-1
TGTGCCAGCAGTTCTAGCGGGGGGAGGGAGTTCTTC
CASSSSGGREFF
>TRBV5-6|.|.|TRBJ1-5
TGTGCCAGCAGCTCTAGAAATCAGCCCCAGCATTTT
CASSSRNQPQHF
>TRBV5-5|TRBD1|.|TRBJ2-3
TGTGCCAGCAGCAACCCGGGACAGGGGCGAAATACGCAGTATTTT
CASSNPGQGRNTQYF
>TRBV27|TRBD1|.|TRBJ1-6
TGTGCCAGCAGTTGGGACAGGGGGAATAATTCACCCCTCCACTTT
CASSWDRGNNSPLHF
>TRBV27|.|.|TRBJ1-2
TGTGCCAGCAGTCCATGGCCGGGAAACTATGGCTACACCTTC
CASSPWPGNYGYTF
>TRBV9|.|.|TRBJ1-5
TGTGCCAGCAGCGTAGGACAGAATCAGCCCCAGCATTTT
CASSVGQNQPQHF
>TRBV5-1|.|.|TRBJ1-2
TGCGCCAGCAGCCCCGGGACTGTGGAGGGCTACACCTTC
CASSPGTVEGYTF
>TRBV3-1/TRBV3-2|.|.|TRBJ2-5
TGTGCCAGCAGCCAAGAGGGCGTGGCTCGCCAAGAGACCCAGTACTTC
CASSQEGVARQETQYF
>TRBV19|TRBD1|.|TRBJ1-1
TGTGCCAGCCACACAGGGGAGGTCAACACTGAAGCTTTCTTT
CASHTGEVNTEAFF
>TRBV10-3|.|.|TRBJ1-5
TGTGCCACCGGTAAGGACAGCCGAAATAGCAATCAGCCCCAGCATTTT
CATGKDSRNSNQPQHF
>TRBV7-2|.|.|TRBJ1-3
TGTGCCAGCAGCCCCAGGCGAACGTCTGGAAACACCATATATTTT
CASSPRRTSGNTIYF
>TRBV24-1|.|.|TRBJ1-5
TGTGCCACCAGTGACCCCCTCAGCAATCAGCCCCAGCATTTT
CATSDPLSNQPQHF
>TRBV18|.|.|TRBJ1-1
TGTGCCAGCTCACCCCAGGTGGGCACTGAAGCTTTCTTT
CASSPQVGTEAFF
>TRBV2|TRBD1|.|TRBJ1-6
TGTGCCAGCAGGGGCGAGGGGGCTTCCTATAATTCACCCCTCCACTTT
CASRGEGASYNSPLHF